The clone carrying this T cell receptor beta chain was found once. This sample is part of a study of blood T cell repertoires in COVID-19. Study context: Specimens from acute and convalescent COVID-19 originated in the United States, Italy and Spain.

V was clipped by 2 bases and J by 10 bases, with 17 bases between them. This CDR3 has 14 residues. The germline V gene has CDR1 MNHNY and CDR2 SVGAGI (reference sequence). Libraries were prepared by immunoSEQ multiplex PCR; TCRdb keeps only in-frame clonotypes and omits some of them. Of some 97,000 clones in the sample, 88% were seen once. This receptor was obtained from a woman aged 55-70 years with acute or convalescent COVID-19. This sequence joins TRBV6-6 and TRBJ1-1; D is unclear. The specimen was peripheral blood. CDR3 sequence (DNA): TGTGCCAGCAGTTACGAGATCCCAGGCTCTCGAGCTTTCTTT. The encoded protein is CASSYEIPGSRAFF.